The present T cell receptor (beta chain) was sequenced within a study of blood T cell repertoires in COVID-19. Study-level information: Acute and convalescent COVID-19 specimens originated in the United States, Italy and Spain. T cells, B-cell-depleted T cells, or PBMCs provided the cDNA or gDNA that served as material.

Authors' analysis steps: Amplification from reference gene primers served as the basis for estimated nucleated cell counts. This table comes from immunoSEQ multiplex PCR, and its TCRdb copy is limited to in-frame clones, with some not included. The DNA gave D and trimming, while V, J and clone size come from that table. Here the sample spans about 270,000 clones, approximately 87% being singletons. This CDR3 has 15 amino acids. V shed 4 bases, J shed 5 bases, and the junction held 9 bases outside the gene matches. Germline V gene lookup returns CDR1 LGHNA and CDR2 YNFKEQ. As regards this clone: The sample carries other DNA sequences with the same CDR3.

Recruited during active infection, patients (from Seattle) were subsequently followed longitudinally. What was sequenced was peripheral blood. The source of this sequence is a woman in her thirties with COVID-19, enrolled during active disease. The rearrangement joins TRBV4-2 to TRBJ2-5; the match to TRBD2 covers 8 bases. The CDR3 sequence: CASSPLRGGPETQYF. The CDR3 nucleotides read TGTGCCAGCAGCCCGTTACGGGGGGGCCCGGAGACCCAGTACTTC.